This section outlines one T cell receptor beta chain sequence together with its context. 13 Jbeta primers and 60 Vbeta primers were used for the PCR. Assay: immunoSEQ multiplex PCR; the TCRdb copy retains only in-frame clones and omits some. Among approximately 150,000 clones, approximately 80% were seen once, and the ten largest hold 4.3%. The CDR3 consists of 18 residues. The V segment lost 2 bases and the J segment 0 bases; nucleotides outside the gene matches: 11. CDR1 SGHRS and CDR2 YFSETQ come from the germline V gene. This entry belongs to a study of cytomegalovirus exposure and HLA in healthy donors.

V usage is TRBV5-1 and J usage is TRBJ2-1; 7 bases are shared with TRBD2. This clonotype was obtained from a man aged 40-50 years in good health and CMV-seronegative. The sequencing sample was made of PBMCs. CDR3 sequence: CASSLRLAGQSSYNEQFF. The CDR3 DNA sequence: TGCGCCAGCAGCTTAAGATTAGCGGGCCAGAGCTCCTACAATGAGCAGTTCTTC.